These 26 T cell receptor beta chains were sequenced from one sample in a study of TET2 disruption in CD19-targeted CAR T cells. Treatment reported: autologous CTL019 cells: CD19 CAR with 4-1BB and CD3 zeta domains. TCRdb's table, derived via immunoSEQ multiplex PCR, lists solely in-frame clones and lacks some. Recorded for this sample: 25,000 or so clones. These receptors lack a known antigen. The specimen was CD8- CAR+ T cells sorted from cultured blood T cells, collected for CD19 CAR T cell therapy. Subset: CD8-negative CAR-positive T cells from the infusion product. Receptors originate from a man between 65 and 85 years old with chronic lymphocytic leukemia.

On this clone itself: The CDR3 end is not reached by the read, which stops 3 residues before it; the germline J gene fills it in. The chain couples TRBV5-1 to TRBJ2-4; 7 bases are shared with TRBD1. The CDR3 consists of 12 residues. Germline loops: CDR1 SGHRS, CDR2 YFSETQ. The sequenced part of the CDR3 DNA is TGCGCCAGCAGCGTGCGACAGGGCACT. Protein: CASSVRQGT. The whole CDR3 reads CASSVRQGTQYF.

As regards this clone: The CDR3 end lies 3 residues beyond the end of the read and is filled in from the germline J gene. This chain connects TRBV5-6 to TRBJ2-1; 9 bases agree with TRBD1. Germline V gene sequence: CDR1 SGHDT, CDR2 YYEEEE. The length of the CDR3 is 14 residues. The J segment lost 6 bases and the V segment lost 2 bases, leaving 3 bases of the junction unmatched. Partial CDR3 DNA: TGTGCCAGCAGCTTAGGACAGGGGAGCAATGAG. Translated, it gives CASSLGQGSNE. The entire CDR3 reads CASSLGQGSNEQFF.

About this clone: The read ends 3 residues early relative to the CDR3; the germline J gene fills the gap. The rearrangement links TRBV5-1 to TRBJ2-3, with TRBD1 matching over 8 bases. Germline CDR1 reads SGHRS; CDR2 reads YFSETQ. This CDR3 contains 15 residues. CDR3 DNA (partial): TGCGCCAGCAGCTCAGGACAGGGCGGTCAAGAGACG. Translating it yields CASSSGQGGQET. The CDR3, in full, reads CASSSGQGGQETQYF.

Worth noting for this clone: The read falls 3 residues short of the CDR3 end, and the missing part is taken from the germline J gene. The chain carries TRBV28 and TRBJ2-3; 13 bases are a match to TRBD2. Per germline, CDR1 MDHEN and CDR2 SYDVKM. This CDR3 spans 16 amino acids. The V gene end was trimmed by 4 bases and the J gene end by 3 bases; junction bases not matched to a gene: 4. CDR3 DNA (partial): TGTGCCAGCAGTTCCGGGACTAGCGGGAAGACAGATACG. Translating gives CASSSGTSGKTDT. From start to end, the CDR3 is CASSSGTSGKTDTQYF.

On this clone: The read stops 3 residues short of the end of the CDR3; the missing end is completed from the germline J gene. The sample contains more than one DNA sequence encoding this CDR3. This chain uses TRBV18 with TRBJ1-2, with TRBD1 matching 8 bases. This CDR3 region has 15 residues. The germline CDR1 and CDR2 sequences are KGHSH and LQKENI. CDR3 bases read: TGTGCCAGCTCACCGGCAGGGGGCCCATTCTACGAC. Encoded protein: CASSPAGGPFYD. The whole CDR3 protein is CASSPAGGPFYDYTF.

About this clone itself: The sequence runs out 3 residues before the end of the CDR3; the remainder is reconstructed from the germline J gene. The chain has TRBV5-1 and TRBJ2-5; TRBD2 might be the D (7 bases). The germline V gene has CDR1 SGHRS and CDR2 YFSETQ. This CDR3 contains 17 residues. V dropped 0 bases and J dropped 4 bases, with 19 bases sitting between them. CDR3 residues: CASSLDPLWGGGETQYF. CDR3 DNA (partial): TGCGCCAGCAGCTTGGACCCCCTCTGGGGGGGCGGAGAGACC.

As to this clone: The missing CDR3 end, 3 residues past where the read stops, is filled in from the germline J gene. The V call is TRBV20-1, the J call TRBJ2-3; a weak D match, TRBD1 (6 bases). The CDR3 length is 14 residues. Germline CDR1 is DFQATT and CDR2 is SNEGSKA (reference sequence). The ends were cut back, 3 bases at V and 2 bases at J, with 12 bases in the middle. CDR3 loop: CSARRDILTDTQYF. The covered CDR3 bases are TGCAGTGCTAGGAGGGACATACTCACAGATACG.

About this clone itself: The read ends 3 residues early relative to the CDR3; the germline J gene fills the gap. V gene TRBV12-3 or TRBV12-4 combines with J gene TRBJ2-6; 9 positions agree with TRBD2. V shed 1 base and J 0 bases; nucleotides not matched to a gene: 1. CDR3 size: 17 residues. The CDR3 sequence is CASSLGGGASGANVLTF. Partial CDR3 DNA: TGTGCCAGCAGTTTAGGCGGGGGGGCCTCTGGGGCCAACGTC.

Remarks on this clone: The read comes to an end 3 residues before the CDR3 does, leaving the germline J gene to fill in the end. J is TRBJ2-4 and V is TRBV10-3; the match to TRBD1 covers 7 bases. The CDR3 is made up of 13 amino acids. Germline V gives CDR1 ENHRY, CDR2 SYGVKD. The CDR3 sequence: CAISSTGDQPQYF. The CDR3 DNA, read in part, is TGTGCCATCAGTAGCACAGGGGATCAGCCT.

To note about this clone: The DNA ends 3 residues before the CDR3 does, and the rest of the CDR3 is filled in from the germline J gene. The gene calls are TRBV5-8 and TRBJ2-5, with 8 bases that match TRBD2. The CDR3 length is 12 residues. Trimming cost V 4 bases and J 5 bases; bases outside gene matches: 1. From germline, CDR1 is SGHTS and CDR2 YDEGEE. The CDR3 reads CASSGGGETQYF. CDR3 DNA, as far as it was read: TGTGCCAGCAGCGGCGGGGGGGAGACC.

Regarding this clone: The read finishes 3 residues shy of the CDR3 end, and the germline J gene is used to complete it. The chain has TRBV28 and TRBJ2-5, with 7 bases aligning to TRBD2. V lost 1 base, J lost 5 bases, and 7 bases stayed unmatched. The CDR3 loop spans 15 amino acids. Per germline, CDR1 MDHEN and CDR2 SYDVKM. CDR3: CASSLSTSRGETQYF. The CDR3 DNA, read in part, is TGTGCCAGCAGTTTATCGACTAGCCGAGGGGAGACC. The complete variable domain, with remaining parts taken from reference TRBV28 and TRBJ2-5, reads DVKVTQSSRYLVKRTGEKVFLECVQDMDHENMFWYRQDPGLGLRLIYFSYDVKMKEKGDIPEGYSVSREKKERFSLILESASTNQTSMYLCASSLSTSRGETQYFGPGTRLLVL.

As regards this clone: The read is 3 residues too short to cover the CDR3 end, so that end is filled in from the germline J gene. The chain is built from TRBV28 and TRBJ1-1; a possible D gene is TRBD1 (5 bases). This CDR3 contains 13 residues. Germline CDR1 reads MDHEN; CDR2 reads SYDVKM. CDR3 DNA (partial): TGTGCCAGCAGTCCCGAGGGGCCTGGACCA. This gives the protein CASSPEGPGP. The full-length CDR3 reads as CASSPEGPGPAFF.

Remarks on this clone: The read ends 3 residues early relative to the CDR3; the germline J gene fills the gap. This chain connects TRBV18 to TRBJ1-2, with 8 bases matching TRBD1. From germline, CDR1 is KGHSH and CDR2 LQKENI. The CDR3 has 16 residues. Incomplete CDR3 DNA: TGTGCCAGCTCAGCGTCTAGTCAGGGGGCTGGGAACGAC. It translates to CASSASSQGAGND. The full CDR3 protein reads CASSASSQGAGNDYTF.

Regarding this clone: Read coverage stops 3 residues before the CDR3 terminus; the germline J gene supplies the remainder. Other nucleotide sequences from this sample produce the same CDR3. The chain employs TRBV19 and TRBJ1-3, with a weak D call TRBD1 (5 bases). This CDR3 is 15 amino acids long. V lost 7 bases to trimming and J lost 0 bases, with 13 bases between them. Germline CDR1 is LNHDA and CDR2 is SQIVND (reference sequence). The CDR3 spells CASTGDSYSGNTIYF. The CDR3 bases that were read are TGTGCCAGTACGGGAGACAGTTACTCTGGAAACACC.

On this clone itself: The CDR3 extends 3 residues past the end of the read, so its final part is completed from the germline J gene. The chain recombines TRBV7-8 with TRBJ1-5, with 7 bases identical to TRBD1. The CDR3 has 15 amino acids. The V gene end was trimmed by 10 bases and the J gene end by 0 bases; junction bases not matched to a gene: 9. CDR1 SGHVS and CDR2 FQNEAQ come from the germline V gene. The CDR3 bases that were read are TGTGCCACCCAGGTGCAGGGGGATAGCAATCAGCCC. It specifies CATQVQGDSNQP. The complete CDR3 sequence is CATQVQGDSNQPQHF. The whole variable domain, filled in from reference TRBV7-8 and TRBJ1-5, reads GAGVSQSPRYKVAKRGQDVALRCDPISGHVSLFWYQQALGQGPEFLTYFQNEAQLDKSGLPSDRFFAERPEGSVSTLKIQRTQQEDSAVYLCATQVQGDSNQPQHFGDGTRLSIL.

Here the CDR3 reads CASSEGHPKGDIYTF. The sequenced CDR3 bases are TGTGCCAGCAGTGAGGGACACCCTAAGGGAGACATC. The rearrangement joins TRBV2 to TRBJ1-2; D might be TRBD1 (6 bases). The read terminates 3 residues ahead of where the CDR3 ends, so the germline J gene completes it. This CDR3 contains 15 residues. Germline V gives CDR1 SNHLY, CDR2 FYNNEI.

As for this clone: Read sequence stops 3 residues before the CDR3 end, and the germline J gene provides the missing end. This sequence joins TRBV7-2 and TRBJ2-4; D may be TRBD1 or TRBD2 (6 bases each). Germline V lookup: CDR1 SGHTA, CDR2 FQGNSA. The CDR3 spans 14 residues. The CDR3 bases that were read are TGTGCCAGCAGAGAGGTGGAGGGGGTCTATGGT. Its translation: CASREVEGVYG. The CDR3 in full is CASREVEGVYGQYF.

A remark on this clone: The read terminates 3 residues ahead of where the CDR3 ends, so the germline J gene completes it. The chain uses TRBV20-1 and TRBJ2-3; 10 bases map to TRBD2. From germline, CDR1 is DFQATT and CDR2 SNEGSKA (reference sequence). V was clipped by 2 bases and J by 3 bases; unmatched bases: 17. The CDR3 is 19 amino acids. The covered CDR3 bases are TGCAGTGCTAGACCAATGACTAGCGGGTCCCTGGAAGGTACAGATACG. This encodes CSARPMTSGSLEGTDT. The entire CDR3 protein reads CSARPMTSGSLEGTDTQYF.

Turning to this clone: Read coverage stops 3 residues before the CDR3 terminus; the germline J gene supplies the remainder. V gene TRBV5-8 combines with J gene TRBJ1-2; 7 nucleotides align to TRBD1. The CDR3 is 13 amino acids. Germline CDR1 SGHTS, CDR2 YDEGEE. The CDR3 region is CASSLQGVGGYTF. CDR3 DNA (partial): TGTGCCAGCAGCTTGCAGGGGGTGGGCGGC.

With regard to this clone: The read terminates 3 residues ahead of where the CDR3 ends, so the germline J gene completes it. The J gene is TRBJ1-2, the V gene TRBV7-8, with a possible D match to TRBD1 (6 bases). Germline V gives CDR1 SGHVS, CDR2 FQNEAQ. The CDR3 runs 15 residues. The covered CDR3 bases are TGTGCCAGCAGCTCAAACCGGGACACCTACAATGAC. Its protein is CASSSNRDTYND. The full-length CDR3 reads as CASSSNRDTYNDYTF.

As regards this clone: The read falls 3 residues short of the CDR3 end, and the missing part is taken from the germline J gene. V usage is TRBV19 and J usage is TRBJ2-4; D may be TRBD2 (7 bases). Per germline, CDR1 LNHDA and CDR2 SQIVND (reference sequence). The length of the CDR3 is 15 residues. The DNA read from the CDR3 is TGTGCCAGTAGTATAGACGGGGGGCCTCGGCAGCCT. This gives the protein CASSIDGGPRQP. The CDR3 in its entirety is CASSIDGGPRQPQYF.

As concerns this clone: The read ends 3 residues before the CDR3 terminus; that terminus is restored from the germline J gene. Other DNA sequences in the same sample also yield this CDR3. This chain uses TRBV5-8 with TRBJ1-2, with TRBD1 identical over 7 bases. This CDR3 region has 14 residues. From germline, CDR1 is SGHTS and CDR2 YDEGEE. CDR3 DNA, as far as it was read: TGTGCCAGCAGCTTCGTCAGGGGGTTACGTGGT. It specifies CASSFVRGLRG. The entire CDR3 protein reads CASSFVRGLRGYTF.

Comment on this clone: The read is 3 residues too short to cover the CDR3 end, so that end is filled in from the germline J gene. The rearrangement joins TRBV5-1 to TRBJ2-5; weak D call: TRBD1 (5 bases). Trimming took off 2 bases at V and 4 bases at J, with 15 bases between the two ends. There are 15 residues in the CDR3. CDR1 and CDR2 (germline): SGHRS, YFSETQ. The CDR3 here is CASSFPGREGETQYF. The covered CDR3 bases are TGCGCCAGCAGCTTCCCTGGCAGGGAAGGAGAGACC.

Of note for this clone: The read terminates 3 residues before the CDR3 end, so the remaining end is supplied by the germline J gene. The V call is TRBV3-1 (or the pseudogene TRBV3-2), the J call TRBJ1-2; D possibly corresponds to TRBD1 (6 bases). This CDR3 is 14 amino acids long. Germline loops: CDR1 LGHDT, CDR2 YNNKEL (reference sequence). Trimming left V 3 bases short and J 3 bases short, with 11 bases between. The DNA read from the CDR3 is TGTGCCAGCAGCCAGGGTACAGGGTACTATGGC. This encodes CASSQGTGYYG. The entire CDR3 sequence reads CASSQGTGYYGYTF.

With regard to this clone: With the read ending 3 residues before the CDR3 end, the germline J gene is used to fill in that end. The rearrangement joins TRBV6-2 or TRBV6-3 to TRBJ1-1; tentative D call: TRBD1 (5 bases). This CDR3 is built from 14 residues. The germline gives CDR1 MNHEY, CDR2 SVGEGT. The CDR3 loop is CASSPQGSKNIAFF. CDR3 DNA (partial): TGTGCCAGCAGCCCGCAGGGTTCCAAAAACATT.

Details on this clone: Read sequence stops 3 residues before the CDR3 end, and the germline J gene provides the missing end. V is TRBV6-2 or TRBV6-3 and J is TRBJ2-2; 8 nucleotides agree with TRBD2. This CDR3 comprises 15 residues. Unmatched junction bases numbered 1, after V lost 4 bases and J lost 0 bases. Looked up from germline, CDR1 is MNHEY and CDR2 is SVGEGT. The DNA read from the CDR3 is TGTGCCAGCAGTTTCGGGGGGGCGAACACCGGGGAG. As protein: CASSFGGANTGE. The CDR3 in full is CASSFGGANTGELFF.